These 21 T cell receptor beta chains originate from one sample sequenced in a study of diagnostic markers for celiac disease. TCRdb re-called the reads, yielding one record per CDR3 amino acid sequence without DNA. This sample's table has 5,000 to 6,000 distinct CDR3 sequences. The source material was either unsorted cells or a sorted T cell fraction (not recorded which). The source is a human donor. This table probably holds off-target reads from a library built for another chain.

Judged by frequency, this clonotype is medium-sized. The chain joins TRBV7-9 to TRBJ2-1; there is no DNA to check the TCRdb D call of TRBD2. Germline loops: CDR1 SEHNR, CDR2 FQNEAQ (reference sequence). CDR3 length: 17 amino acids. CDR3 region: CASSFPLRAGEDNEQFF. Full variable domain (remainder filled in from reference TRBV7-9 and TRBJ2-1): DTGVSQNPRHKITKRGQNVTFRCDPISEHNRLYWYRQTLGQGPEFLTYFQNEAQLEKSRLLSDRFSAERPKGSFSTLEIQRTEQGDSAMYLCASSFPLRAGEDNEQFFGPGTRLTVL.

This CDR3 reads CASSSWRLAGGKLQETQYF. V and J are TRBV5-1 and TRBJ2-5; with no DNA, the TCRdb D assignment of TRBD2 cannot be verified. This CDR3 region has 19 residues. Germline V gene sequence: CDR1 SGHRS, CDR2 YFSETQ. Full variable domain (remainder filled in from reference TRBV5-1 and TRBJ2-5): KAGVTQTPRYLIKTRGQQVTLSCSPISGHRSVSWYQQTPGQGLQFLFEYFSETQRNKGNFPGRFSGRQFSNSRSEMNVSTLELGDSALYLCASSSWRLAGGKLQETQYFGPGTRLLVL.

The CDR3 sequence: CSARGDGSRTNQPQHF. The V gene is TRBV20-1, the J gene TRBJ1-5. Per the germline V gene, CDR1 is DFQATT and CDR2 is SNEGSKA (reference sequence). The CDR3 consists of 16 residues.

The rearrangement uses TRBV5-4 and TRBJ1-1; the TCRdb call, TRBD1, lacks DNA for checking. The CDR3 is 12 amino acids. CDR1 and CDR2 from the germline V gene are SGHNT and YYREEE (reference sequence). CDR3 region: CASSFGGTEAFF.

The chain's CDR3 is CASSSTGNGRAGYNEQFF. This rearrangement joins TRBV5-6 to TRBJ2-1; TCRdb's D call of TRBD2 is untestable without DNA. Germline assignment: CDR1 SGHDT and CDR2 YYEEEE. The CDR3 runs 18 residues.

This chain links TRBV28 with TRBJ1-1. Germline CDR1 MDHEN, CDR2 SYDVKM. CDR3 length equals 13 residues. CDR3 sequence: CASSLLVNTEAFF.

Judged by frequency, this clonotype is medium-sized. CDR3: CASIRGGRAFF. V usage is TRBV5-6 and J usage is TRBJ1-1; the D gene TCRdb calls, TRBD1, cannot be checked with no DNA. Germline V gene data show CDR1 as SGHDT and CDR2 as YYEEEE. This CDR3 region has 11 residues. The variable domain in full, with the rest retrieved from reference TRBV5-6 and TRBJ1-1, is DAGVTQSPTHLIKTRGQQVTLRCSPKSGHDTVSWYQQALGQGPQFIFQYYEEEERQRGNFPDRFSGHQFPNYSSELNVNALLLGDSALYLCASIRGGRAFFGQGTRLTVV.

The V and J genes are TRBV14 and TRBJ2-2; TCRdb calls TRBD2, which cannot be checked without DNA. Germline V gene data show CDR1 as SGHDN and CDR2 as FVKESK. There are 16 residues in the CDR3. The CDR3 sequence: CASSQDTGRVTGELFF. The variable domain in full, with the rest retrieved from reference TRBV14 and TRBJ2-2, is EAGVTQFPSHSVIEKGQTVTLRCDPISGHDNLYWYRRVMGKEIKFLLHFVKESKQDESGMPNNRFLAERTGGTYSTLKVQPAELEDSGVYFCASSQDTGRVTGELFFGEGSRLTVL.

This clonotype registers medium-sized by frequency. CDR3 loop: CASSMSGVTGNTIYF. This sequence joins TRBV13 and TRBJ1-3; TCRdb selects TRBD1, and the lack of DNA leaves this call unchecked. The CDR3 runs 15 residues. The germline CDR1 and CDR2 sequences are PRHDT and FYEKMQ (reference sequence).

This clonotype registers medium-sized by frequency. The chain carries TRBV20-1 and TRBJ2-7; absent DNA, TCRdb's TRBD2 call cannot be checked. The CDR3 has 12 amino acids. The germline V gene has CDR1 DFQATT and CDR2 SNEGSKA (reference sequence). The CDR3 reads CSARTSGYEQYF.

The chain is built from TRBV2 and TRBJ2-3; TCRdb proposes TRBD1, but this gene call is untestable without DNA. Germline CDR1 reads SNHLY; CDR2 reads FYNNEI. This CDR3 is built from 14 residues. This CDR3 reads CASTIGQGTDTQYF.

This clonotype shows up as medium-sized by frequency. The J gene is TRBJ1-1, the V gene TRBV5-1; there is no DNA to check the TCRdb D call of TRBD1. Germline lookup yields CDR1 SGHRS and CDR2 YFSETQ. The CDR3 covers 17 residues. CDR3 sequence: CASSLWVWDSLNTEAFF.

Its frequency marks this clonotype as medium-sized (0.01 to 0.1%). This rearrangement joins TRBV24-1 to TRBJ1-4. This CDR3 is built from 14 residues. Germline V lookup: CDR1 KGHDR, CDR2 SFDVKD. The CDR3 is CATSDSVTTEKLFF.

The CDR3 sequence: CASSSRQGSTDTQYF. V is TRBV5-7 and J is TRBJ2-3; TCRdb picks TRBD1, but there is no DNA to check that call. TRBV5-7 is reported as an ORF; its role is uncertain. This CDR3 has 15 amino acids.

This clonotype is labeled medium-sized (0.01 to 0.1%) based on frequency. The chain carries TRBV6-5 and TRBJ1-1. The CDR3 is made up of 13 amino acids. CDR1 MNHEY and CDR2 SVGAGI come from the germline V gene. The CDR3 is CASSYTDGTEAFF.

The chain couples TRBV20-1 to TRBJ1-1; TCRdb gives TRBD1 as the D gene, but with no DNA this cannot be confirmed. The CDR3 consists of 12 residues. Germline CDR1 reads DFQATT; CDR2 reads SNEGSKA (reference sequence). CDR3 amino acids: CSARGQGFRAFF.

This clonotype is large by frequency. The chain has TRBV4-3 and TRBJ2-1; TCRdb calls TRBD2, which cannot be checked without DNA. Germline assignment: CDR1 LGHNA and CDR2 YSLEER. This CDR3 region has 14 residues. This chain's CDR3 is CASSHSRGWKEQFF.

The V and J genes are TRBV7-8 and TRBJ1-4; as DNA is missing, the TRBD1 call by TCRdb cannot be tested. CDR1 and CDR2 (germline): SGHVS, FQNEAQ. The CDR3 length is 15 residues. CDR3 in amino acids: CASSLDGDSLQKLFF.

This rearrangement joins TRBV20-1 to TRBJ1-1; the D gene TCRdb calls, TRBD1, cannot be checked with no DNA. This CDR3 spans 13 amino acids. Per the germline V gene, CDR1 is DFQATT and CDR2 is SNEGSKA (reference sequence). Here the CDR3 reads CSAFGQGNTEAFF.

This rearrangement joins TRBV15 to TRBJ1-4; the TRBD1 assignment by TCRdb is unverifiable without DNA. Per germline, CDR1 LNHNV and CDR2 YYDKDF (reference sequence). The CDR3 totals 13 residues. This CDR3 reads CATSKDRVEKLFF.

The J gene is TRBJ1-1, the V gene TRBV3-1; the D call from TCRdb, TRBD1, cannot be confirmed without DNA. The CDR3 runs to 16 residues. Germline values: CDR1 LGHDT, CDR2 YNNKEL (reference sequence). The CDR3 protein is CASSPYPGQGISEAFF.